These 25 T cell receptor beta chains share one sample of origin, sequenced in a study of cytomegalovirus exposure and HLA in healthy donors. This PCR relied on a set of 60 Vbeta primers and 13 Jbeta primers. Sequencing was performed with immunoSEQ multiplex PCR; in TCRdb, only in-frame clones are kept and a portion is missing. This table has around 180,000 clones, roughly 80% appearing once. The sample was PBMCs. The receptors stem from a male donor in good health and CMV-seronegative.

This chain uses TRBV2 with TRBJ1-5; D may be TRBD1 (6 bases). This CDR3 spans 14 amino acids. The V and J ends lost 7 bases and 2 bases respectively, with 12 bases between them. Germline V CDR1 and CDR2: SNHLY, FYNNEI. DNA for the CDR3: TGTGCCAGCACAGGGGAAGCAGGCAATCAGCCCCAGCATTTT. Translating gives CASTGEAGNQPQHF.

On this clone itself: Distinct nucleotide sequences in the sample also encode this CDR3. V is TRBV27 and J is TRBJ2-7; 11 bases match TRBD1. Germline assignment: CDR1 MNHEY and CDR2 SMNVEV (reference sequence). This CDR3 comprises 14 residues. Trimming removed 6 bases from V and 3 bases from J; junction bases left unmatched: 4. The CDR3 region has the DNA TGTGCCAGCAGCCCGGGACAGGGGGGCTACGAGCAGTACTTC. Translation gives CASSPGQGGYEQYF.

The CDR3 DNA follows: TGTGCCAGCAGCTTTGACTCTAACTATGGCTACACCTTC. Translation gives CASSFDSNYGYTF. The genes are TRBV7-3 and TRBJ1-2; D is unresolved. The CDR3 extends over 13 amino acids. V gave up 3 bases and J gave up 0 bases, with 5 bases separating them. CDR1 and CDR2 from the germline V gene are SGHTA and FQGTGA.

The chain couples TRBV5-1 to TRBJ1-2; 7 nucleotides align to TRBD1. V lost 1 base to trimming and J lost 7 bases; unmatched junction nucleotides: 10. The CDR3 consists of 15 residues. Germline CDR1 and CDR2: SGHRS and YFSETQ. The CDR3 coding sequence is TGCGCCAGCAGCTTGTACGAGGGGGCAGATGGTGGCTACACCTTC. This gives the protein CASSLYEGADGGYTF.

As regards this clone: One end of the junction is discordant with germline, which a read error may explain. V gene TRBV7-7 combines with J gene TRBJ2-7; 9 bases are shared with TRBD1. There are 17 residues in the CDR3. Germline CDR1 reads SSHAT; CDR2 reads FNYEAQ (reference sequence). The CDR3 nucleotides read TGTGCTAGCAGCTTAGGGCCCGGGACAGGGAGCCTCTACGAGCAGTACTTC. This translates into CASSLGPGTGSLYEQYF.

The chain is built from TRBV13 and TRBJ2-7; TRBD2 might be the D (5 bases). CDR1 is PRHDT, CDR2 FYEKMQ, per germline (reference sequence). CDR3 length: 16 residues. V was clipped by 4 bases and J by 2 bases, with 18 bases between them. CDR3: CASSSNLDSPTYEQYF. For the CDR3, the DNA is TGTGCCAGCAGCTCCAACCTGGACTCCCCGACCTACGAGCAGTACTTC.

This chain uses TRBV27 with TRBJ2-7, with TRBD1 identical over 8 bases. V lost 3 bases, J lost 2 bases, and 3 bases stayed unmatched. The CDR3 spans 14 residues. The germline CDR1 and CDR2 sequences are MNHEY and SMNVEV (reference sequence). CDR3 DNA sequence: TGTGCCAGCAGTTTGAGGACAGGGACCTACGAGCAGTACTTC. Its protein is CASSLRTGTYEQYF.

This chain links TRBV5-4 with TRBJ1-1; 11 bases match TRBD1. Germline assignment: CDR1 SGHNT and CDR2 YYREEE (reference sequence). Trimming cost V 9 bases and J 2 bases; bases outside gene matches: 12. The CDR3 has 16 residues. In DNA, the CDR3 is TGTGCCACCACAACCGGGACAGGGGGATTAAACACTGAAGCTTTCTTT. Translating gives CATTTGTGGLNTEAFF.

The table lists this clone with a count of one. V and J are TRBV11-1 and TRBJ2-3; the D gene is possibly TRBD1 (6 bases). There are 14 residues in the CDR3. The V and J ends lost 6 bases and 1 base respectively, with 11 bases between them. Germline CDR1 reads SGHAT; CDR2 reads FQDESV (reference sequence). Written as DNA, the CDR3 is TGTGCCAGCAGGAAGACAGGACGCACAGATACGCAGTATTTT. As protein: CASRKTGRTDTQYF.

The V and J genes are TRBV19 and TRBJ2-3; 7 bases match TRBD2. Germline V gives CDR1 LNHDA, CDR2 SQIVND (reference sequence). CDR3 length: 17 amino acids. V dropped 4 bases and J dropped 3; count of bases not matched to a gene: 13. The CDR3 sequence: CASSTLGLREGTDTQYF. Written as DNA, the CDR3 is TGTGCCAGTAGTACCCTCGGGCTCAGGGAGGGGACAGATACGCAGTATTTT.

V usage is TRBV6-5 and J usage is TRBJ1-2, with D hard to call. The ends were cut back, 7 bases at V and 8 bases at J, with 17 bases in the middle. The germline V gene encodes CDR1 MNHEY and CDR2 SVGAGI. The CDR3 loop spans 13 amino acids. The CDR3: CASKSTEGRGYTF. DNA of the CDR3: TGTGCCAGCAAAAGTACTGAGGGTCGGGGCTACACCTTC.

The V and J genes are TRBV5-8 and TRBJ1-5; possibly TRBD1 for D (6 bases). The V and J ends lost 4 bases and 4 bases respectively, with 15 bases between them. The CDR3 is 15 amino acids. Germline CDR1 SGHTS, CDR2 YDEGEE. The chain's CDR3 is CASSRNRDWNQPQHF. The CDR3 region has the DNA TGTGCCAGCAGCCGTAACAGGGATTGGAATCAGCCCCAGCATTTT.

The chain couples TRBV6-6 to TRBJ1-2, with D perhaps TRBD1 (5 bases). The CDR3 has 14 amino acids. CDR1 is MNHNY and CDR2 is SVGAGI in the germline V gene (reference sequence). V shed 4 bases and J shed 6 bases, with 15 bases lying between them. In DNA form, the CDR3 reads TGTGCCAGCAGTTTGGGGCAGGGTCTCGATGGCTACACCTTC. This encodes CASSLGQGLDGYTF.

This clone was observed a few times. This chain uses TRBV6-5 with TRBJ1-2; 9 bases fit TRBD1. CDR3 size: 14 residues. V was pared by 6 bases and J by 7 bases, with 9 bases of the junction left unmatched. Germline assignment: CDR1 MNHEY and CDR2 SVGAGI. CDR3 in amino acids: CASRPDRDRAGYTF. In DNA, the CDR3 is TGTGCCAGCAGACCAGATAGGGACAGGGCTGGCTACACCTTC.

This chain links TRBV5-1 with TRBJ2-3; 13 bases match TRBD2. J lost 3 bases, V lost 4 bases, and 8 bases had no gene match. The CDR3 runs to 17 residues. The germline gives CDR1 SGHRS, CDR2 YFSETQ. CDR3 in amino acids: CASSLKTSGRATDTQYF. In DNA form, the CDR3 reads TGCGCCAGCAGCCTAAAAACTAGCGGGAGGGCGACAGATACGCAGTATTTT.

This clone was seen a handful of times. This chain uses TRBV5-4 with TRBJ1-2; 7 bases align to TRBD1. This CDR3 spans 14 amino acids. Germline V gene sequence: CDR1 SGHNT, CDR2 YYREEE (reference sequence). The junction had 4 bases not matched to a gene; V was cut back by 5 bases and J by 0 bases. CDR3 protein: CASSRQGTNYGYTF. CDR3 coding DNA: TGTGCCAGCAGTCGACAGGGAACTAACTATGGCTACACCTTC.

This clone appeared once. Other DNA sequences within the sample encode an identical CDR3. The chain couples TRBV11-2 to TRBJ2-1; 7 bases are shared with TRBD2. The germline V gene has CDR1 SGHAT and CDR2 FQNNGV. The CDR3 covers 14 residues. Germline trimming cut 1 base from V and 7 bases from J; bases unmatched to any gene: 4. The CDR3 sequence: CASSLGLAENEQFF. DNA for the CDR3: TGTGCCAGCAGCTTAGGACTAGCTGAGAATGAGCAGTTCTTC.

The rearrangement uses TRBV9 and TRBJ1-4, with D perhaps matching TRBD1 (6 bases). The CDR3 covers 15 residues. Trimming shortened V by 0 bases and J by 5 bases, and 11 bases separated the two germline ends. CDR1 SGDLS and CDR2 YYNGEE come from the germline V gene. The CDR3 loop is CASSVDEGVNEKLFF. CDR3 nucleotide sequence: TGTGCCAGCAGCGTAGATGAGGGGGTAAATGAAAAACTGTTTTTT.

V and J are TRBV29-1 and TRBJ2-2; 8 nucleotides line up with TRBD2. Trimming took 6 bases from V and 7 from J; bases not matched to a gene: 13. Germline V gene data show CDR1 as SQVTM and CDR2 as ANQGSEA. The CDR3 contains 15 residues. CDR3 amino acids: CSVGESGGVVGELFF. The CDR3 DNA reads TGCAGCGTGGGCGAATCCGGGGGGGTTGTCGGGGAGCTGTTTTTT.

This sequence joins TRBV19 and TRBJ2-6; 10 bases fit TRBD1. The length of the CDR3 is 17 residues. The germline CDR1 and CDR2 sequences are LNHDA and SQIVND (reference sequence). Unmatched junction bases numbered 5, after V lost 4 bases and J lost 2 bases. The CDR3 DNA follows: TGTGCCAGTAGTACTACCGGGACAGGGGCTGGGGCCAACGTCCTGACTTTC. Encoded protein: CASSTTGTGAGANVLTF.

The gene calls are TRBV6-4 and TRBJ1-6, with a tentative D call TRBD1 (5 bases). V was trimmed by 1 base and J by 7 bases, leaving 20 bases between them. The germline V gene encodes CDR1 MRHNA and CDR2 SNTAGT. The CDR3 extends over 18 amino acids. The CDR3 loop is CASSDFQGRQPYNSPLHF. The CDR3 region has the DNA TGTGCCAGCAGTGACTTCCAGGGTCGACAGCCGTACAATTCACCCCTCCACTTT.

The chain uses TRBV4-2 and TRBJ1-2; 7 bases match TRBD1. V shed 6 bases, J shed 7 bases, and the junction held 8 bases outside the gene matches. In germline, CDR1 is LGHNA, CDR2 YNFKEQ. The CDR3 has 13 residues. The DNA of the CDR3 is TGTGCCAGCAGGTACACAGGGGAATCTGGCTACACCTTC. As protein: CASRYTGESGYTF.

The V call is TRBV6-5, the J call TRBJ2-7; no clear D gene. V lost 2 bases to trimming and J lost 6 bases, with 14 bases between them. Germline values: CDR1 MNHEY, CDR2 SVGAGI. The CDR3 runs 14 residues. The CDR3 here is CASSYARQTGEQYF. Written as DNA, the CDR3 is TGTGCCAGCAGTTACGCGCGGCAGACGGGCGAGCAGTACTTC.

V usage is TRBV9 and J usage is TRBJ2-3, with 8 nucleotides matching TRBD2. J lost 4 bases, V lost 1 base, and 11 bases had no gene match. This CDR3 is built from 17 residues. Germline V CDR1 and CDR2: SGDLS, YYNGEE. In DNA form, the CDR3 reads TGTGCCAGCAGCGTAACCCCCAACGGGGGGGCCGCAGATACGCAGTATTTT. Its translation: CASSVTPNGGAADTQYF.

The chain has TRBV4-2 and TRBJ2-3; 8 nucleotides line up with TRBD2. CDR1 and CDR2 from the germline V gene are LGHNA and YNFKEQ. This CDR3 comprises 15 residues. J was trimmed by 1 base and V by 2 bases; bases with no gene match: 2. The CDR3 DNA sequence: TGTGCCAGCAGCCAAACGCGGGGGGGCACAGATACGCAGTATTTT. It translates to CASSQTRGGTDTQYF.